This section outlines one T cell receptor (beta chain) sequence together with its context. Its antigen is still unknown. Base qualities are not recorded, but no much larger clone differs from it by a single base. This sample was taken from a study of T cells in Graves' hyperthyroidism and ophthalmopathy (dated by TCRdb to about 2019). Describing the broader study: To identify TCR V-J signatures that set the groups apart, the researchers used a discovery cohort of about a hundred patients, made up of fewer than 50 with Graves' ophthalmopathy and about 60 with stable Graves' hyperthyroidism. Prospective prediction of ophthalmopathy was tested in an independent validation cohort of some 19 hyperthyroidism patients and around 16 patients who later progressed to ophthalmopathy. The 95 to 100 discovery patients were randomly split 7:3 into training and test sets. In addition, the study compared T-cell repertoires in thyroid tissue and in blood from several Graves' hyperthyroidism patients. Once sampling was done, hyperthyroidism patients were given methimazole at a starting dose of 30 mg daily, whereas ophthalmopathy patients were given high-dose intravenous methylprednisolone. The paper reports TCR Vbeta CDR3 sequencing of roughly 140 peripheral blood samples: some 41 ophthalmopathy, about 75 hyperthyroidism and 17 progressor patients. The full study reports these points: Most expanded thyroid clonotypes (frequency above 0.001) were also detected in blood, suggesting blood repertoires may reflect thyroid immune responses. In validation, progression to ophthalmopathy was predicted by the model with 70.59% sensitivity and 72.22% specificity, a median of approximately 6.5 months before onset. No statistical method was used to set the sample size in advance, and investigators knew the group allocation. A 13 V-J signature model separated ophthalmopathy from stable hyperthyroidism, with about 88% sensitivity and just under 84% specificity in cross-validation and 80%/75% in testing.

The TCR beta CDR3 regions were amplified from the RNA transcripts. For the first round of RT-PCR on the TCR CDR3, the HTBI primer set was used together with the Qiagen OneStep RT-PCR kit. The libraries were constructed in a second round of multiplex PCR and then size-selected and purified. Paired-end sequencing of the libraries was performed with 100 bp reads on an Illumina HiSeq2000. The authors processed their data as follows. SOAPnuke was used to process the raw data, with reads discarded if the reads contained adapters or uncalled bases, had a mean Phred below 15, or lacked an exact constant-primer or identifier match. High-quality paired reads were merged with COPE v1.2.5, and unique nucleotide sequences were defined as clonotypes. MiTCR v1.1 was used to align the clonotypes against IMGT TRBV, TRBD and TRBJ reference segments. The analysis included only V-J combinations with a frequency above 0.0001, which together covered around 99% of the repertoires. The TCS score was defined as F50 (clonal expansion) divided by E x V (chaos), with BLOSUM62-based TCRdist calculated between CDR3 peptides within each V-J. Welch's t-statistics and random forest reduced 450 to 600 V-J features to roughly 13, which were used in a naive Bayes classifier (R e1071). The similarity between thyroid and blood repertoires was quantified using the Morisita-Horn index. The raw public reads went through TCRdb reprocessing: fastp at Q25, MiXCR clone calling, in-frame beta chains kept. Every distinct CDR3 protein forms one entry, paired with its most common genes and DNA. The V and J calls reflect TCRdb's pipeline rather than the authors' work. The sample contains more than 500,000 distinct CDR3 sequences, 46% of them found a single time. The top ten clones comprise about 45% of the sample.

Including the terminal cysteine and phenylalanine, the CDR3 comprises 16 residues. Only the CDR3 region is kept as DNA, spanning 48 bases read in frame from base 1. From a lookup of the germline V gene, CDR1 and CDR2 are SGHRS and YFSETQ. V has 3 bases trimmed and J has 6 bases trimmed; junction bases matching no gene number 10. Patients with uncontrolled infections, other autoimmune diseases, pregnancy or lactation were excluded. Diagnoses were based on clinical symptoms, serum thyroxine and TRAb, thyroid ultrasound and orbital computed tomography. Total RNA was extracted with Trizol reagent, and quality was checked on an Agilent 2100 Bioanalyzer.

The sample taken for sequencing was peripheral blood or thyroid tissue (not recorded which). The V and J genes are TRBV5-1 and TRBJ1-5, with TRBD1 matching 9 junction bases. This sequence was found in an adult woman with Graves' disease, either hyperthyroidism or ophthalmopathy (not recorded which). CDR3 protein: CASSYTGQGGSQPQHF. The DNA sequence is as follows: TGCGCCAGCAGCTACACGGGACAGGGCGGGAGTCAGCCCCAGCATTTT.